The T cell receptor beta chain described here comes from a study of radiation and T cells in renal cell carcinoma (dated by TCRdb to 2019 to 2021). About the study as a whole: TCR beta sequencing covered 50 to 55 samples in total, comprising around 26 tumors and roughly 27 peripheral blood samples. The final blood draw took place at 4 weeks after radiation, the same time as nephrectomy. In the 53 samples combined, fewer than 5 million unique CDR3 nucleotide sequences were found, encoding about 2.7 million unique CDR3 amino acid sequences. Findings and caveats that apply to the study as a whole: Top tumor clonotypes rose in blood from baseline to 2 weeks post-radiation, then contracted by 4 weeks, suggesting transient expansion of tumor-resident clones. Changes in the blood repertoire were not tracked past 4 weeks after treatment. With a single-armed trial design, the study had no way to address how radiation dose or scheduling affects the TCR repertoire. Because no pretreatment tumor biopsies were available, whether clonotypes were present in the tumor at baseline could not be determined.

TCR beta libraries were generated from genomic DNA with the immunoSEQ kit, following the manufacturer's recommendations. To prepare the libraries, a first multiplex PCR with proprietary primers was run, followed by a second PCR that added unique barcodes, and a bead cleanup was done after each round. A kit-provided positive control reaction and a negative control reaction were included in every sample batch. The final libraries underwent checking on an Agilent 4200 TapeStation D1000 ScreenTape, volumetric pooling, and quantification by qPCR. An Illumina NextSeq500 fitted with a MidOutput 150-cycle cartridge performed the sequencing, running 156 Read1 cycles and 15 Index1 cycles with the kit's custom primers. The pooled library was loaded at around 0.98 pM, with a roughly 21% PhiX control spiked in. The study's processing was this. Vendor-processed data were analyzed in R, and a clonotype was defined as all T cells sharing the same CDR3 nucleotide sequence. For clone abundance analyses, frequencies were normalized to the 10,000 most abundant clones in each sample. Public T cell clones, which averaged fewer than five per sample, were excluded before analysis. Tumor-enriched and baseline blood-enriched clonotypes were defined by at least a 32-fold difference in abundance between compartments. Clonotypes expanded or contracted between blood time points were identified with a beta-binomial differential abundance model. Tumor-blood repertoire similarity was measured with the Baroni-Urbani and Buser coefficient, and groups were compared using two-tailed Wilcoxon tests in R. Drawn from immuneACCESS, this table holds only the in-frame rearrangements with V and J called that TCRdb kept. Clones are partly lost; checked studies trace under half to an unresolved V gene and leave the rest unexplained. That table gives V, J and clone size, and the DNA gave D and trimming. This sample comprises about 62,000 clones, 65% to 80% of them detected only once. Less than 8% of the sample is taken by the ten largest.

According to the germline V gene, CDR1 reads SGHDN and CDR2 reads FVKESK. The CDR3 holds 17 amino acids from the cysteine to the phenylalanine. Of the read, only the CDR3 DNA is kept; its 51 bases are in frame from base 1. V is trimmed back by 2 bases and J by 4 bases, and the junction contains 13 bases that no gene match accounts for. The sample's time point label, in plain terms: blood 4 weeks post-SBRT, at nephrectomy. Taken with the paper, the label for treatment or condition translates to: 15 Gy SBRT to primary tumor, nephrectomy 4 weeks later. The samples were obtained from a clinical trial, where primary renal cell carcinomas were treated with 15 Gy stereotactic body radiation therapy and then removed by nephrectomy 4 weeks afterward. Serial peripheral blood from radiation-treated patients was sampled at baseline, 2 weeks and 4 weeks after SBRT to track tumor-enriched clonotypes. Every patient's renal cell carcinoma showed clear cell pathology. The QIAamp DNA Blood Mini Kit (Qiagen) was used to prepare genomic DNA for TCR sequencing. The analyses included just those samples that passed every quality control check.

A word on this clone: There is no known antigen for this receptor. No base quality information exists; no much larger clone differs at one position.

The sequence is built from TRBV14 and TRBJ1-2, and 7 junction bases match TRBD1. The specimen was blood, collected from a patient whose treatment included radiotherapy and nephrectomy. The receptor was derived from a man aged 55 to 70 with renal cell carcinoma. Here the CDR3 is given as CASSQFVGTAPLYGYTF. The nucleotides are TGTGCCAGCAGCCAATTTGTCGGGACAGCCCCTCTCTATGGCTACACCTTC.